One and the same sample provided the 21 T cell receptor beta chains below, sequenced in a study of CD8 T cells in Susac syndrome. It was with random hexamers that about 0.45 to 1 ug RNA was reverse transcribed. TCRdb reprocessed the immunoSEQ multiplex PCR reads with MiXCR, giving one entry per CDR3 protein. The sample shows a few hundred thousand distinct CDR3 sequences, 95% of them seen only once. Sample: CD4+ T cells from PBMCs. These receptors all come from a human donor with multiple sclerosis.

J is TRBJ2-7 and V is TRBV7-2; D assignment may be TRBD1 or TRBD2 (5 bases each). V was trimmed by 5 bases and J by 2 bases, leaving 16 bases between them. The germline V gene encodes CDR1 SGHTA and CDR2 FQGNSA. The CDR3 length is 15 residues. CDR3 nucleotides: TGTGCCAGCAGCACCGGGACCTCCTACGCCTACGAGCAGTACTTC. Translated, it gives CASSTGTSYAYEQYF.

This clonotype showed up just a few times. The chain couples TRBV20-1 to TRBJ1-1; no firm D call. CDR1 and CDR2 (germline): DFQATT, SNEGSKA (reference sequence). The CDR3 runs to 11 residues. V was pared by 8 bases and J by 2 bases, with 9 bases between. The CDR3 loop is CSTTENTEAFF. The CDR3 DNA is TGCAGTACAACAGAAAACACTGAAGCTTTCTTT.

V usage is TRBV10-3 and J usage is TRBJ1-1; TRBD1 is a possible D gene (6 bases). V shed 2 bases and J shed 0 bases, with 13 bases lying between them. Germline loops: CDR1 ENHRY, CDR2 SYGVKD. The CDR3 is 16 amino acids. The CDR3 region is CAISEGQTYMNTEAFF. CDR3 nucleotides: TGTGCCATCAGTGAGGGACAGACTTACATGAACACTGAAGCTTTCTTT.

The chain couples TRBV9 to TRBJ2-3; D remains unclear. The CDR3 runs 16 residues. The V gene lost 0 bases and the J gene lost 4 bases, with 15 bases spanning the gap. Germline CDR1 SGDLS, CDR2 YYNGEE. The CDR3 protein is CASSVDSLLGPDTQYF. CDR3 coding DNA: TGTGCCAGCAGCGTAGACAGCCTCTTGGGCCCAGATACGCAGTATTTT.

The V call is TRBV18, the J call TRBJ2-7; tentatively, D is TRBD1 (6 bases). This CDR3 spans 14 amino acids. Trimming took 2 bases from V and 0 from J, leaving 8 bases between them. From germline, CDR1 is KGHSH and CDR2 LQKENI. This CDR3 is CASSPGQYSYEQYF. The CDR3, as DNA: TGTGCCAGCTCACCAGGACAGTACTCCTACGAGCAGTACTTC.

The rearrangement joins TRBV20-1 to TRBJ2-7, with TRBD2 identical over 9 bases. With V trimmed by 3 bases and J by 2 bases, 8 bases remained unmatched. This CDR3 spans 15 amino acids. The V gene's germline CDR1 is DFQATT and CDR2 SNEGSKA (reference sequence). DNA for the CDR3: TGCAGTGCTAGTCCCCCGGGGACTAGCCCCTACGAGCAGTACTTC. Protein sequence: CSASPPGTSPYEQYF.

This chain connects TRBV16 to TRBJ2-7; D is unresolved. Germline V CDR1 and CDR2: KGHSY, FQNENV. The length of the CDR3 is 14 residues. With 0 bases removed from V and 6 bases from J, the gap between germline ends came to 12 bases. CDR3 nucleotide sequence: TGTGCCAGCAGCCAATCGGACGGTTTAGGCGAGCAGTACTTC. This translates into CASSQSDGLGEQYF.

The rearrangement links TRBV12-3 or TRBV12-4 to TRBJ2-1; TRBD1 agrees at 10 bases. Unmatched junction bases numbered 4, after V lost 6 bases and J lost 5 bases. This CDR3 is built from 14 residues. The CDR3 coding sequence is TGTGCCAGCAGGATGGGACAGGGGAACAATGAGCAGTTCTTC. This gives the protein CASRMGQGNNEQFF.

This clonotype was recorded once. The V gene is TRBV5-6, the J gene TRBJ1-2; D is undetermined. The CDR3 is made up of 15 amino acids. Germline CDR1 SGHDT, CDR2 YYEEEE. V lost 0 bases, J lost 2 bases, and 11 bases lay in between. CDR3 DNA: TGTGCCAGCAGCTTGGGGGAGGTGGCCAACTATGGCTACACCTTC. This sequence encodes CASSLGEVANYGYTF. Full variable domain (remainder filled in from reference TRBV5-6 and TRBJ1-2): DAGVTQSPTHLIKTRGQQVTLRCSPKSGHDTVSWYQQALGQGPQFIFQYYEEEERQRGNFPDRFSGHQFPNYSSELNVNALLLGDSALYLCASSLGEVANYGYTFGSGTRLTVV.

V and J are TRBV20-1 and TRBJ1-2, with 8 bases fitting TRBD1. Trimming cost V 4 bases and J 3 bases; bases outside gene matches: 7. CDR1 is DFQATT and CDR2 is SNEGSKA in the germline V gene (reference sequence). The CDR3 runs 14 residues. CDR3 DNA: TGCAGTGCTACGACAGGGGCCTCCTACTATGGCTACACCTTC. Translating it yields CSATTGASYYGYTF.

The rearrangement uses TRBV7-2 and TRBJ2-7; 7 bases align to TRBD1. The ends lost 2 bases at V and 4 bases at J; junction bases unmatched: 5. Germline V gene lookup returns CDR1 SGHTA and CDR2 FQGNSA. The CDR3 consists of 14 residues. The CDR3 DNA sequence: TGTGCCAGCAGCTTACAGGGGGACGTGTACGAGCAGTACTTC. Its translation: CASSLQGDVYEQYF.

J is TRBJ2-1 and V is TRBV20-1; 9 bases are a match to TRBD2. CDR1 and CDR2 (germline): DFQATT, SNEGSKA (reference sequence). The CDR3 covers 12 residues. V lost 7 bases to trimming and J lost 6 bases; unmatched junction nucleotides: 4. As DNA, the CDR3 is TGCAGTGTTCTAGCGGGGAGCAATGAGCAGTTCTTC. The encoded protein is CSVLAGSNEQFF.

The chain combines TRBV12-3 or TRBV12-4 with TRBJ2-5; a weak D match, TRBD1 (5 bases). Trimming stripped 4 bases from V and 1 base from J, with 13 bases between. CDR3 length: 15 residues. CDR3 DNA: TGTGCCAGCAGTTCCCCCCCCAGGGCCCAAGAGACCCAGTACTTC. It codes for CASSSPPRAQETQYF.

The chain combines TRBV3-1 with TRBJ2-7, with 8 bases matching TRBD1. The CDR3 is 15 residues long. V lost 4 bases to trimming and J lost 4 bases; unmatched junction nucleotides: 9. The V gene's germline CDR1 is LGHDT and CDR2 YNNKEL (reference sequence). Here the CDR3 DNA reads TGTGCCAGCAGCCCCGATACAGGGGGGAAGTACGAGCAGTACTTC. Protein product: CASSPDTGGKYEQYF.

V and J are TRBV29-1 and TRBJ1-2, with unresolved D. The CDR3 totals 13 residues. Per the germline V gene, CDR1 is SQVTM and CDR2 is ANQGSEA. With 6 bases removed from V and 8 bases from J, the gap between germline ends came to 19 bases. For the CDR3, the DNA is TGCAGCGTCAAGTCCGGCAGTACGGGGGGCTACACCTTC. It translates to CSVKSGSTGGYTF.

The rearrangement uses TRBV29-1 and TRBJ2-3; no clear D. This CDR3 region has 13 residues. V was pared by 7 bases and J by 0 bases, with 11 bases between. Germline V gene data show CDR1 as SQVTM and CDR2 as ANQGSEA. The CDR3 nucleotides are TGCAGCGCCCGGGCCACTAGCACAGATACGCAGTATTTT. It is translated as CSARATSTDTQYF.

V usage is TRBV27 and J usage is TRBJ2-7, with TRBD1 identical over 8 bases. The germline V gene has CDR1 MNHEY and CDR2 SMNVEV (reference sequence). V was clipped by 5 bases and J by 3 bases; unmatched bases: 9. The CDR3 contains 15 residues. The CDR3 loop is CASSPSWTGYYEQYF. DNA of the CDR3: TGTGCCAGCAGTCCGAGCTGGACAGGGTACTACGAGCAGTACTTC.

This rearrangement joins TRBV20-1 to TRBJ2-7, with TRBD2 matching 8 bases. Germline lookup yields CDR1 DFQATT and CDR2 SNEGSKA (reference sequence). With 1 base clipped from V and 7 bases from J, the junction kept 9 bases outside the gene matches. The CDR3 is 14 residues long. CDR3 sequence: CSARVLADAGEQYF. The CDR3 bases are TGCAGTGCTAGAGTACTAGCGGACGCGGGGGAGCAGTACTTC.

This clonotype was observed a single time. The chain joins TRBV20-1 to TRBJ2-1; the match to TRBD2 covers 11 bases. With V trimmed by 6 bases and J by 7 bases, 8 bases remained unmatched. CDR1 and CDR2 from the germline V gene are DFQATT and SNEGSKA (reference sequence). This CDR3 has 14 residues. CDR3 region: CSAPSGRKTNEQFF. The CDR3, as DNA: TGCAGTGCCCCTAGCGGGAGGAAGACAAATGAGCAGTTCTTC.

The chain joins TRBV15 to TRBJ2-3; 11 nucleotides line up with TRBD2. The ends lost 1 base at V and 2 bases at J; junction bases unmatched: 5. The CDR3 totals 17 residues. CDR1 LNHNV and CDR2 YYDKDF come from the germline V gene (reference sequence). The CDR3 spells CATSRVLAGGPTDTQYF. CDR3 bases: TGTGCCACCAGCAGAGTCCTAGCGGGAGGCCCCACAGATACGCAGTATTTT.

The V and J genes are TRBV20-1 and TRBJ2-4, with D possibly TRBD2 on 6 matching bases. V was cut by 5 bases and J by 6 bases, with 17 bases left in between. CDR1 and CDR2 (germline): DFQATT, SNEGSKA (reference sequence). The CDR3 has 14 amino acids. For the CDR3, the DNA is TGCAGTGCTCTTCAGGAGGGTGGCGGAAACATTCAGTACTTC. It codes for CSALQEGGGNIQYF.